The clone carrying this TCR beta chain was seen ten or more times. RNA transcripts yielded amplified TCR beta CDR3 regions. The library came from an HTBI-primed first-round RT-PCR and a second-round multiplex PCR. TCRdb analysed the multiplex PCR reads with MiXCR anew, one entry per CDR3 protein. The profile shows 350,000 or so distinct CDR3 sequences, roughly 15% of them singletons. The data belong to a study of Graves' ophthalmopathy and Graves' hyperthyroidism. This CDR3 has 13 amino acids. Deletions cut 3 bases from V and 0 bases from J, with 6 bases between. Per germline, CDR1 DFQATT and CDR2 SNEGSKA (reference sequence).

The sample was peripheral blood. This TCR was recovered from an adult man with Graves' ophthalmopathy. The rearrangement uses TRBV20-1 and TRBJ1-5, with D unresolved. CDR3 amino acids: CSASSDSNQPQHF. DNA of the CDR3: TGCAGTGCTAGCTCAGATAGCAATCAGCCCCAGCATTTT.